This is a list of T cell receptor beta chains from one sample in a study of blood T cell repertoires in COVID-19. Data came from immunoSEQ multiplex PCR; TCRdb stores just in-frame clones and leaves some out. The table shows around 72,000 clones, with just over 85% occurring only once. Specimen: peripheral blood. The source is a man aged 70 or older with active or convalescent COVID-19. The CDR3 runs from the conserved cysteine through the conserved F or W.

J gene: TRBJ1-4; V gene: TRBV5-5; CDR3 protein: CASSLRAGNEKLFF
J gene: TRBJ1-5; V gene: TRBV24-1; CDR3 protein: CATSDSYYSNQPQHF
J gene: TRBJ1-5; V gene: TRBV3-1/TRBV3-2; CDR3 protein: CASSQDLPGLGQPQHF
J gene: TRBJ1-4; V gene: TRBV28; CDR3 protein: CASSFQGGNEKLFF
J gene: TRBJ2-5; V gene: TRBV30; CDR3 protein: CAWNSEGTQYF
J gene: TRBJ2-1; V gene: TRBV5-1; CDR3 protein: CANSQPSGNYNEQFF
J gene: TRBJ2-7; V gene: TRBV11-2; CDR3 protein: CASSLESGGQQYF
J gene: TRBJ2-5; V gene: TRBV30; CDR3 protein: CAWNLAGGETQYF
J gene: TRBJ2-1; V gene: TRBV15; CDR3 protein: CATSRGGSSYNEQFF
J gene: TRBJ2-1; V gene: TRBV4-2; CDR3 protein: CASSQEGAGGPVFHEQFF
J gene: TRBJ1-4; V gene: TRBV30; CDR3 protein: CAWRDRVDEKLFF
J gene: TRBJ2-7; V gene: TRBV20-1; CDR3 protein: CSASPPGYEQYF
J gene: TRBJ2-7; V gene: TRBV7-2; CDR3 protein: CASSLGSISYEQYF
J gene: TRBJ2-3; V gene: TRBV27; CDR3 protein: CASRTGVTDTQYF
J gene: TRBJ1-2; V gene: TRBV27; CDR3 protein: CASSLSFGVFNYGYTF
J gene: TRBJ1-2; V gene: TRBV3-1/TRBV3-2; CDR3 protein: CASSVTGVYTF